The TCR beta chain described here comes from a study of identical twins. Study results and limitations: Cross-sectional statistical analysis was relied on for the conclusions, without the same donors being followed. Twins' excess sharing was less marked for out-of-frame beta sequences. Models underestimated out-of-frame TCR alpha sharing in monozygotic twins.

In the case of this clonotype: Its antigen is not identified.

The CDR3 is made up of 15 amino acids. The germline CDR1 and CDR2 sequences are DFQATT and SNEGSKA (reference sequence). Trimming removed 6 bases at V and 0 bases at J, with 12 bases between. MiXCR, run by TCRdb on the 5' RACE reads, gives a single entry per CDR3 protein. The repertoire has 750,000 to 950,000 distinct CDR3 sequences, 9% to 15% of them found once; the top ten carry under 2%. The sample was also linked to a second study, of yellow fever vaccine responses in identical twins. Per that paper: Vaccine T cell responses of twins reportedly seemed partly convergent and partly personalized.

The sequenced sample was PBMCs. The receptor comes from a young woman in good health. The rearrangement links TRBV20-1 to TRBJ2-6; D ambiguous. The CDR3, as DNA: TGCAGTGCGGTCAGACCAGACTCTGGGGCCAACGTCCTGACTTTC. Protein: CSAVRPDSGANVLTF.